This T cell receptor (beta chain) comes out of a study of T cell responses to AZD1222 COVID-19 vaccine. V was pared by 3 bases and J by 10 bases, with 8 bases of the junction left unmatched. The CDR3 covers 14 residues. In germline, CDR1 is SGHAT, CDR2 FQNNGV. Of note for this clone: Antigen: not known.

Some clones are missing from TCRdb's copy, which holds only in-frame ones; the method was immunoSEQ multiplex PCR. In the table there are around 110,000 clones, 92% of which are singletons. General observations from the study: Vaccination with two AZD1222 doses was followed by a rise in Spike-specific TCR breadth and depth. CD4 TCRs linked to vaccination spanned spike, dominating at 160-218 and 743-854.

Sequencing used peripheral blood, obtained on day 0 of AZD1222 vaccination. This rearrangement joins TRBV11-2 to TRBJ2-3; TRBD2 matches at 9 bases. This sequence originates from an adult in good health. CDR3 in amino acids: CASSLSGRLDAQYF. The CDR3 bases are TGTGCCAGCAGCTTGAGCGGGAGGTTGGATGCGCAGTATTTT.